This T cell receptor beta chain was identified in a study of T cell changes during pregnancy in multiple sclerosis. CDR3 length equals 13 residues. V gave up 3 bases and J gave up 7 bases, with 12 bases separating them. Germline CDR1 is SGHDN and CDR2 is FVKESK. Here immunoSEQ multiplex PCR was the method, and the copy in TCRdb shows in-frame clones only, minus some. This table has around 34,000 clones, over 90% appearing once. The receptor comes from a female donor with multiple sclerosis, enrolled in a pregnancy study. The chain couples TRBV14 to TRBJ1-1, with D possibly being TRBD1 (6 bases). The input for sequencing was CD4+ T cells from peripheral blood mononuclear cells, taken in the second trimester of pregnancy. The DNA of the CDR3 is TGTGCCAGCAGCCAGAGTCAGGGGTTTGAAGCTTTCTTT. Amino acids: CASSQSQGFEAFF.